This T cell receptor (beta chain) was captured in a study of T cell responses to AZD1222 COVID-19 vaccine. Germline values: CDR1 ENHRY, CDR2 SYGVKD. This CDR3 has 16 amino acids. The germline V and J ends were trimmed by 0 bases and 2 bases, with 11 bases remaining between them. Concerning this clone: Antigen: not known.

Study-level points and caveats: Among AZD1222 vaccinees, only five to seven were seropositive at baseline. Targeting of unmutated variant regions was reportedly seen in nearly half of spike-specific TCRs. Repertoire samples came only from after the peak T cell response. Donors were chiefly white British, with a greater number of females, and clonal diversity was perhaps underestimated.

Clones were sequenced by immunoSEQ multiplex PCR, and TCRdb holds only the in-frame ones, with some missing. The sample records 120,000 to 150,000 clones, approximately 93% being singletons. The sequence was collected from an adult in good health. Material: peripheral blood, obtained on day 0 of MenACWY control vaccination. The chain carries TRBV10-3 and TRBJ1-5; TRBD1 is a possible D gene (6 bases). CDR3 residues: CAISESLGQRNQPQHF. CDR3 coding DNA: TGTGCCATCAGTGAGTCTCTAGGACAGCGCAATCAGCCCCAGCATTTT.